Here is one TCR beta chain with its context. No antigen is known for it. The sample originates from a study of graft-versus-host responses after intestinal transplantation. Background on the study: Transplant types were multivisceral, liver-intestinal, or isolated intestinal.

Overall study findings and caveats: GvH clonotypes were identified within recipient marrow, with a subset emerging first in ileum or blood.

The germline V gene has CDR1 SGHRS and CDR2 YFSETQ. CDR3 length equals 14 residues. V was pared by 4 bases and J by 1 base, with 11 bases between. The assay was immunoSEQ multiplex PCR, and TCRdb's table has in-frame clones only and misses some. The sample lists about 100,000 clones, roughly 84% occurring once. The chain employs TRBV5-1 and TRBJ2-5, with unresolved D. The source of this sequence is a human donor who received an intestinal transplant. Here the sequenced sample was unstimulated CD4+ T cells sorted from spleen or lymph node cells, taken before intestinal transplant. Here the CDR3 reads CASSHNAVQETQYF. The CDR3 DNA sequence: TGCGCCAGCAGCCACAACGCGGTCCAAGAGACCCAGTACTTC. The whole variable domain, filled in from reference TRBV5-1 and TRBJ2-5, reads KAGVTQTPRYLIKTRGQQVTLSCSPISGHRSVSWYQQTPGQGLQFLFEYFSETQRNKGNFPGRFSGRQFSNSRSEMNVSTLELGDSALYLCASSHNAVQETQYFGPGTRLLVL.